This passage covers 25 T cell receptor beta chains from one sample sequenced in a study of CD8+ T cells in alopecia areata. RNA was extracted and reverse transcribed into cDNA as the sequencing template. TCRdb's table, derived via immunoSEQ multiplex PCR, lists solely in-frame clones and lacks some. The sample has fewer than 250,000 clones; approximately 52% are singletons. The sequenced sample was CD4+ T cells sorted from blood, obtained at week 0. These receptor sequences come from a human donor with alopecia areata.

This chain uses TRBV30 with TRBJ2-1; D gene uncertain. This CDR3 is built from 15 residues. Trimming took off 0 bases at V and 2 bases at J, with 11 bases between the two ends. Looked up from germline, CDR1 is GTSNPN and CDR2 is SVGIG (reference sequence). The chain's CDR3 is CAWSVSDLPYNEQFF. CDR3 nucleotides: TGTGCCTGGAGTGTCTCGGACCTTCCCTACAATGAGCAGTTCTTC.

Only a few counts were recorded for this clone. The chain joins TRBV29-1 to TRBJ2-5; D is possibly TRBD2 (5 bases). Germline loops: CDR1 SQVTM, CDR2 ANQGSEA. Trimming removed 4 bases at V and 5 bases at J, with 23 bases between. CDR3 length: 16 amino acids. The CDR3 DNA is TGCAGCGTTGGAAGGGTGAGCGGAAACGGCGGGGAGACCCAGTACTTC. Its protein is CSVGRVSGNGGETQYF.

This clone occurred many times. The rearrangement uses TRBV18 and TRBJ2-5; D remains ambiguous. The V and J ends lost 0 bases and 1 base respectively, with 3 bases between them. From germline, CDR1 is KGHSH and CDR2 LQKENI. The CDR3 runs to 13 residues. The DNA of the CDR3 is TGTGCCAGCTCACCACCGGCCCAAGAGACCCAGTACTTC. This encodes CASSPPAQETQYF.

This sequence joins TRBV30 and TRBJ2-1, with 10 bases matching TRBD2. The J segment lost 0 bases and the V segment lost 0 bases, leaving 2 bases of the junction unmatched. Germline V lookup: CDR1 GTSNPN, CDR2 SVGIG (reference sequence). This CDR3 spans 16 amino acids. CDR3 in amino acids: CAWSVLAGSSYNEQFF. CDR3 sequence (DNA): TGTGCCTGGAGTGTACTAGCGGGGAGCTCCTACAATGAGCAGTTCTTC.

This clone was observed a few times. V gene TRBV30 combines with J gene TRBJ2-7; D uncertain. Germline CDR1 reads GTSNPN; CDR2 reads SVGIG (reference sequence). This CDR3 is built from 14 residues. Between the trimmed V and J ends, which lost 2 bases and 0 bases, there was a span of 11 bases. DNA of the CDR3: TGTGCCTGGAGTCGTGGGGTTATCTCCTACGAGCAGTACTTC. It translates to CAWSRGVISYEQYF. The full variable domain, with the rest looked up from reference TRBV30 and TRBJ2-7, is SQTIHQWPATLVQPVGSPLSLECTVEGTSNPNLYWYRQAAGRGLQLLFYSVGIGQISSEVPQNLSASRPQDRQFILSSKKLLLSDSGFYLCAWSRGVISYEQYFGPGTRLTVT.

The chain links TRBV18 to TRBJ2-7, with D tentatively TRBD1 (5 bases). Germline V gene lookup returns CDR1 KGHSH and CDR2 LQKENI. Between the trimmed V and J ends, which lost 3 bases and 6 bases, there was a span of 15 bases. The CDR3 has 14 residues. In nucleotides, the CDR3 is TGTGCCAGCTCACCCTTTCCCAGGGTAGGCGAGCAGTACTTC. It codes for CASSPFPRVGEQYF. Looking up the rest from reference TRBV18 and TRBJ2-7 gives the full variable domain: NAGVMQNPRHLVRRRGQEARLRCSPMKGHSHVYWYRQLPEEGLKFMVYLQKENIIDESGMPKERFSAEFPKEGPSILRIQQVVRGDSAAYFCASSPFPRVGEQYFGPGTRLTVT.

About this clone: Other DNA sequences from this sample encode an identical CDR3 as well. The V and J genes are TRBV29-1 and TRBJ2-3; D not certain. Deletions cut 4 bases from V and 2 bases from J, with 10 bases between. Germline V gene lookup returns CDR1 SQVTM and CDR2 ANQGSEA. The CDR3 has 13 residues. The CDR3 loop reads CSVGGRVTDTQYF. The CDR3 region has the DNA TGCAGCGTTGGGGGAAGGGTCACAGATACGCAGTATTTT.

V gene TRBV7-3 combines with J gene TRBJ2-3; D perhaps matches TRBD1 (5 bases). Between the trimmed V and J ends, which lost 2 bases and 2 bases, there was a span of 8 bases. Germline CDR1 and CDR2: SGHTA and FQGTGA. CDR3 length equals 14 residues. CDR3 amino acids: CASSLGHNTDTQYF. The CDR3 DNA reads TGTGCCAGCAGCTTAGGACATAACACAGATACGCAGTATTTT.

V is TRBV5-1 and J is TRBJ2-7; 8 bases align to TRBD2. CDR1 is SGHRS, CDR2 YFSETQ, per germline. The CDR3 loop spans 17 amino acids. With V trimmed by 0 bases and J by 2 bases, 10 bases remained unmatched. CDR3 bases: TGCGCCAGCAGCTTGGCCAATGCCGGGACTAGGGCCTACGAGCAGTACTTC. Translating gives CASSLANAGTRAYEQYF.

The chain carries TRBV6-5 and TRBJ2-5; D is unresolved. The V end was cut by 5 bases, the J end by 3 bases, with 16 bases between. From germline, CDR1 is MNHEY and CDR2 SVGAGI. This CDR3 has 15 residues. The CDR3 nucleotides are TGTGCCAGCAGTCCCGGCCCTACGGCTAAAGAGACCCAGTACTTC. It specifies CASSPGPTAKETQYF.

The chain combines TRBV5-1 with TRBJ2-1, with 8 bases fitting TRBD1. Trimming took 3 bases from V and 7 from J; bases not matched to a gene: 6. Germline assignment: CDR1 SGHRS and CDR2 YFSETQ. The length of the CDR3 is 14 residues. Here the CDR3 reads CASSSLDRGNEQFF. The CDR3 DNA reads as TGCGCCAGCAGCTCGCTAGACAGGGGAAATGAGCAGTTCTTC.

This clone was counted between two and nine times. The germline gene is not matched at one end of the junction; a read error may be the cause. V is TRBV29-1 and J is TRBJ2-3, with 9 bases that match TRBD1. The CDR3 totals 13 residues. Per the germline V gene, CDR1 is SQVTM and CDR2 is ANQGSEA. This CDR3 reads CSVEGQGTDTQYF. DNA for the CDR3: TGCAGCGTCGAAGGACAGGGGACAGATACGCAGTATTTT.

The chain recombines TRBV29-1 with TRBJ2-7; 8 positions match TRBD1. Trimming at V came to 5 bases and at J to 8 bases, leaving 8 bases not matched to a gene. The CDR3 is 12 residues long. Germline-derived CDR1 and CDR2 are SQVTM and ANQGSEA. The CDR3 nucleotides are TGCAGCGTTTCGGGACAGGCCCTTAAGCAGTACTTC. It codes for CSVSGQALKQYF.

This clone was detected a few times. J is TRBJ2-7 and V is TRBV29-1; TRBD1 matches at 8 bases. Germline lookup yields CDR1 SQVTM and CDR2 ANQGSEA. The CDR3 runs 13 residues. The trim removed 6 bases at V and 2 bases at J, leaving 6 bases unmatched. The CDR3 loop reads CSVAGGSAYEQYF. CDR3 bases: TGCAGCGTGGCAGGGGGCTCAGCCTACGAGCAGTACTTC.

This clone was seen a few times. The chain carries TRBV6-5 and TRBJ1-1; D may be TRBD1 (6 bases). Germline V gives CDR1 MNHEY, CDR2 SVGAGI. The CDR3 sequence is 14 residues long. V lost 5 bases to trimming and J lost 1 base, with 11 bases between them. The CDR3 DNA is TGTGCCAGCAGTCCCTCGACAGGGAACACTGAAGCTTTCTTT. As protein: CASSPSTGNTEAFF.

This clone was seen more than once but under ten times. The chain has TRBV29-1 and TRBJ2-7; 10 nucleotides match TRBD2. V shed 4 bases, J shed 3 bases, and the junction held 3 bases outside the gene matches. The CDR3 length is 13 residues. Germline CDR1 SQVTM, CDR2 ANQGSEA. The CDR3 DNA sequence: TGCAGCGTTGCGGCTAGCGGGAGCTACGAGCAGTACTTC. It specifies CSVAASGSYEQYF.

The sample holds a few counts of this clone. The chain uses TRBV5-1 and TRBJ1-2, with D maybe TRBD1 (5 bases). Germline assignment: CDR1 SGHRS and CDR2 YFSETQ. The CDR3 is 13 amino acids. Trimming cost V 0 bases and J 12 bases, with 15 bases left between them. This CDR3 is CASSLEDTVGHTF. CDR3 in DNA: TGCGCCAGCAGCTTGGAGGACACCGTGGGCCACACCTTC.

This chain links TRBV30 with TRBJ1-4, with D tentatively TRBD1 (6 bases). With 4 bases removed from V and 4 bases from J, the gap between germline ends came to 13 bases. CDR1 and CDR2 (germline): GTSNPN, SVGIG (reference sequence). The CDR3 is 14 amino acids. In DNA form, the CDR3 reads TGTGCCTGGACCCGAGCAGGGGTTAATGAAAAACTGTTTTTT. Protein product: CAWTRAGVNEKLFF.

The table lists this clone with a count of one. This rearrangement joins TRBV5-1 to TRBJ1-1, with D perhaps TRBD1 (5 bases). Germline CDR1 is SGHRS and CDR2 is YFSETQ. Trimming took 3 bases from V and 2 from J, leaving 14 bases between them. The CDR3 has 15 residues. The CDR3 nucleotides read TGCGCCAGCAGCTGGGGGGTGGTTCCCAACACTGAAGCTTTCTTT. Protein product: CASSWGVVPNTEAFF.

CDR3 in amino acids: CASSTGLNNEQFF. In DNA, the CDR3 is TGTGCCAGCAGCACCGGACTGAACAATGAGCAGTTCTTC. This rearrangement joins TRBV9 to TRBJ2-1; tentative D call: TRBD2 (5 bases). Trimming cost V 4 bases and J 5 bases, with 10 bases left between them. In germline, CDR1 is SGDLS, CDR2 YYNGEE. This CDR3 is 13 amino acids long.

The V call is TRBV29-1, the J call TRBJ2-3; 8 bases line up with TRBD2. Unmatched junction bases numbered 8, after V lost 6 bases and J lost 6 bases. CDR1 is SQVTM, CDR2 ANQGSEA, per germline. This CDR3 contains 13 residues. The CDR3, as DNA: TGCAGCGTCCCCAGCGGGAGTATCGATACGCAGTATTTT. Translation gives CSVPSGSIDTQYF.

This clone was seen a few times. This sequence joins TRBV7-8 and TRBJ1-1; D not certain. CDR1 and CDR2 from the germline V gene are SGHVS and FQNEAQ. This CDR3 comprises 15 residues. Trimming left V 5 bases short and J 4 bases short, with 17 bases between. The DNA for the CDR3 is TGTGCCAGCAGCCCCAGCCACTCAGTGGGCACTGAAGCTTTCTTT. Translated: CASSPSHSVGTEAFF.

The chain links TRBV4-1 to TRBJ2-1; tentatively, D is TRBD2 (5 bases). V was clipped by 4 bases and J by 4 bases, with 17 bases between them. From germline, CDR1 is MGHRA and CDR2 YSYEKL. The length of the CDR3 is 16 residues. The CDR3 loop is CASSPGRGTTYNEQFF. The CDR3 bases are TGCGCCAGCAGCCCAGGCCGGGGTACTACTTACAATGAGCAGTTCTTC.

This chain joins TRBV29-1 and TRBJ1-4; the D is unclear. Trimming removed 4 bases from V and 5 bases from J, with 11 bases in between. This CDR3 has 13 amino acids. Per germline, CDR1 SQVTM and CDR2 ANQGSEA. CDR3 nucleotide sequence: TGCAGCGTTGCGATTCGAGTGAATGAAAAACTGTTTTTT. Amino acid sequence: CSVAIRVNEKLFF.

The genes are TRBV6-1 and TRBJ1-3, with D maybe TRBD1 (6 bases). CDR1 and CDR2 (germline): MNHNS, SASEGT. The CDR3 length is 17 residues. The V gene lost 2 bases and the J gene lost 0 bases, with 14 bases spanning the gap. CDR3 sequence reads: CASSEQGRHPSGNTIYF. The DNA for the CDR3 is TGTGCCAGCAGTGAACAGGGGCGTCACCCCTCTGGAAACACCATATATTTT.